The 31 T cell receptor beta chains presented below share a single source sample, sequenced in a study of shared clonotypes between healthy human individuals. Clones were read by immunoSEQ multiplex PCR, and TCRdb kept only the in-frame ones, dropping some. The table includes 800,000 or so clones, about 96% detected once. Naive-designated CD8 cells lacked CD45RO, were positively enriched for CCR7, and omitted terminally differentiated effector memory CD45RA+ cells. The sample was naive CD8+ T cells sorted from blood. The receptors derive from a man younger than 40 in good health.

The rearrangement uses TRBV9 and TRBJ1-2, with D perhaps TRBD1 (5 bases). Germline CDR1 and CDR2: SGDLS and YYNGEE. The V end was cut by 4 bases, the J end by 4 bases, with 11 bases between. CDR3 length equals 13 residues. This CDR3 reads CASSPRGSYGYTF. CDR3 in DNA: TGTGCCAGCAGCCCTCGGGGCAGCTATGGCTACACCTTC.

The chain couples TRBV12-2 to TRBJ1-5. TRBV12-2 represents a pseudogene. The CDR3 spans 17 residues. Written as DNA, the CDR3 is TGTGCAAGTCGCCCCCCGGGGATGCAATATAGCAATCAGCCCCAGCATTTT. Encoded protein: CASRPPGMQYSNQPQHF.

The chain combines TRBV7-2 with TRBJ2-7; D remains unclear. Trimming left V 0 bases short and J 3 bases short, with 9 bases between. The CDR3 runs 14 residues. Per the germline V gene, CDR1 is SGHTA and CDR2 is FQGNSA. The CDR3 region has the DNA TGTGCCAGCAGCTTAGCAGGCTATTACTACGAGCAGTACTTC. Residues: CASSLAGYYYEQYF.

A remark on this clone: One junction end disagrees with the germline gene, perhaps due to a read error. The identical CDR3 is also encoded by other nucleotide sequences in the sample. This chain links TRBV5-4 with TRBJ2-7; possibly TRBD2 for D (6 bases). This CDR3 contains 15 residues. The germline V gene encodes CDR1 SGHNT and CDR2 YYREEE (reference sequence). CDR3 DNA sequence: TGTGCCAGCAGCCTGTTCGTGCGGGGCTCCTACGAGCAATACTTC. Its protein is CASSLFVRGSYEQYF.

The chain uses TRBV14 and TRBJ2-2; perhaps TRBD2 as D (6 bases). Trimming removed 3 bases from V and 3 bases from J, with 14 bases in between. Germline values: CDR1 SGHDN, CDR2 FVKESK. This CDR3 spans 16 amino acids. The CDR3 bases are TGTGCCAGCAGCCAGGGGACCGGGACTCACACCGGGGAGCTGTTTTTT. This translates into CASSQGTGTHTGELFF.

Details on this clone: In the same sample, other DNA sequences code for this CDR3. The genes are TRBV29-1 and TRBJ2-7; 7 nucleotides match TRBD1. The V segment lost 4 bases and the J segment 2 bases; nucleotides outside the gene matches: 2. The CDR3 covers 12 residues. Germline V lookup: CDR1 SQVTM, CDR2 ANQGSEA. The CDR3 here is CSVGQGAYEQYF. The CDR3 coding sequence is TGCAGCGTTGGGCAGGGGGCCTACGAGCAGTACTTC.

The rearrangement joins TRBV19 to TRBJ2-1; the D gene is possibly TRBD1 (6 bases). Germline V gene data show CDR1 as LNHDA and CDR2 as SQIVND (reference sequence). The CDR3 has 14 amino acids. V was shortened by 5 bases and J by 3 bases, with 11 bases between the two germline ends. CDR3: CASSVWTDYNEQFF. The CDR3 bases are TGTGCCAGTAGTGTCTGGACAGACTACAATGAGCAGTTCTTC.

The chain joins TRBV4-3 to TRBJ2-7, with D maybe TRBD1 (5 bases). Germline values: CDR1 LGHNA, CDR2 YSLEER. V was clipped by 0 bases and J by 3 bases, with 15 bases between them. The CDR3 loop spans 16 amino acids. The DNA of the CDR3 is TGCGCCAGCAGCCAAGATCTAAGAACAGGAGACTACGAGCAGTACTTC. It specifies CASSQDLRTGDYEQYF.

The chain links TRBV2 to TRBJ2-7; D gene ambiguous. The CDR3 extends over 12 amino acids. CDR1 SNHLY and CDR2 FYNNEI come from the germline V gene. V was trimmed by 8 bases and J by 0 bases, leaving 8 bases between them. CDR3 loop: CASGLSSYEQYF. CDR3 in DNA: TGTGCCAGCGGCCTAAGCTCCTACGAGCAGTACTTC.

The V and J genes are TRBV27 and TRBJ2-1; no definite D call. This CDR3 is built from 12 residues. CDR1 MNHEY and CDR2 SMNVEV come from the germline V gene (reference sequence). Trimming took off 5 bases at V and 6 bases at J, with 8 bases between the two ends. The CDR3 protein is CASSQGSNEQFF. The DNA of the CDR3 is TGTGCCAGCAGTCAAGGGTCCAATGAGCAGTTCTTC.

The chain couples TRBV7-9 to TRBJ2-1; TRBD2 matches at 7 bases. The CDR3 totals 15 residues. From germline, CDR1 is SEHNR and CDR2 FQNEAQ (reference sequence). V dropped 5 bases and J dropped 2; count of bases not matched to a gene: 6. This CDR3 is CASSTTSAPYNEQFF. DNA of the CDR3: TGTGCCAGCAGCACAACTAGCGCACCCTACAATGAGCAGTTCTTC.

The count of this clone is one. The chain links TRBV18 to TRBJ2-7; maybe TRBD2 (5 bases). Germline V gives CDR1 KGHSH, CDR2 LQKENI. The germline V and J ends were trimmed by 2 bases and 4 bases, with 12 bases remaining between them. The CDR3 has 14 residues. The CDR3 is CASSPGYGDYEQYF. CDR3 sequence (DNA): TGTGCCAGCTCACCAGGGTACGGGGATTACGAGCAGTACTTC. Combining the CDR3 with reference TRBV18 and TRBJ2-7 gives the whole variable domain NAGVMQNPRHLVRRRGQEARLRCSPMKGHSHVYWYRQLPEEGLKFMVYLQKENIIDESGMPKERFSAEFPKEGPSILRIQQVVRGDSAAYFCASSPGYGDYEQYFGPGTRLTVT.

This clone was seen a handful of times. As DNA, the CDR3 is TGTGCCAGCAGCTTAGATGGGACAGACTTCCAAGAGACCCAGTACTTC. Translated: CASSLDGTDFQETQYF. The chain uses TRBV7-8 and TRBJ2-5; 7 bases are shared with TRBD1. This CDR3 has 16 amino acids. CDR1 is SGHVS and CDR2 is FQNEAQ in the germline V gene. J gave up 1 base and V 1 base, and 6 bases lay outside the gene matches. The full variable domain, completed using reference TRBV7-8 and TRBJ2-5, is GAGVSQSPRYKVAKRGQDVALRCDPISGHVSLFWYQQALGQGPEFLTYFQNEAQLDKSGLPSDRFFAERPEGSVSTLKIQRTQQEDSAVYLCASSLDGTDFQETQYFGPGTRLLVL.

A few counts support this clone. The chain employs TRBV5-1 and TRBJ2-1; no clear D gene. CDR3 length equals 15 residues. Germline CDR1 reads SGHRS; CDR2 reads YFSETQ. Trimming left V 0 bases short and J 2 bases short, with 9 bases between. The CDR3: CASSLERTAYNEQFF. In DNA, the CDR3 is TGCGCCAGCAGCTTGGAGAGGACCGCCTACAATGAGCAGTTCTTC.

The chain employs TRBV7-9 and TRBJ2-2; 12 nucleotides agree with TRBD2. The CDR3 is 18 amino acids. The V gene end was trimmed by 2 bases and the J gene end by 5 bases; junction bases not matched to a gene: 9. Germline assignment: CDR1 SEHNR and CDR2 FQNEAQ (reference sequence). The CDR3 nucleotides read TGTGCCAGCAGCTTACGGAGGAGACTAGCGGGGGATACCGGGGAGCTGTTTTTT. This translates into CASSLRRRLAGDTGELFF.

The CDR3 region is CASSDSGQERSYEQYF. CDR3 bases: TGTGCCAGCAGCGATTCCGGACAGGAACGCTCCTACGAGCAGTACTTC. This chain uses TRBV9 with TRBJ2-7; 7 nucleotides match TRBD1. Germline V gene data show CDR1 as SGDLS and CDR2 as YYNGEE. The trim removed 3 bases at V and 0 bases at J, leaving 9 bases unmatched. The CDR3 loop spans 16 amino acids. Complete variable domain (other parts from reference TRBV9 and TRBJ2-7): DSGVTQTPKHLITATGQRVTLRCSPRSGDLSVYWYQQSLDQGLQFLIQYYNGEERAKGNILERFSAQQFPDLHSELNLSSLELGDSALYFCASSDSGQERSYEQYFGPGTRLTVT.

The V gene is TRBV7-8, the J gene TRBJ2-5; D might be TRBD1 (5 bases). The length of the CDR3 is 14 residues. V was pared by 1 base and J by 5 bases, with 11 bases between. CDR1 and CDR2 from the germline V gene are SGHVS and FQNEAQ. The CDR3 coding sequence is TGTGCCAGCAGCTTAGGGGCAGGGTGGGAGACCCAGTACTTC. Translation gives CASSLGAGWETQYF. Drawing the rest from reference TRBV7-8 and TRBJ2-5, the complete variable domain is GAGVSQSPRYKVAKRGQDVALRCDPISGHVSLFWYQQALGQGPEFLTYFQNEAQLDKSGLPSDRFFAERPEGSVSTLKIQRTQQEDSAVYLCASSLGAGWETQYFGPGTRLLVL.

The chain joins TRBV7-6 to TRBJ2-7; 10 positions agree with TRBD2. V lost 2 bases to trimming and J lost 5 bases; unmatched junction nucleotides: 6. The CDR3 is made up of 15 amino acids. The V gene's germline CDR1 is SGHVS and CDR2 FNYEAQ. The CDR3 protein is CASSLSLAGVHEQYF. The DNA for the CDR3 is TGTGCCAGCAGCTTATCTCTAGCGGGAGTACACGAGCAGTACTTC.

This clone was recorded only once. As DNA, the CDR3 is TGTGCCAGCAGCTGGACTTCCCCCTACGAGCAGTACTTC. It yields the protein CASSWTSPYEQYF. The chain has TRBV6-1 and TRBJ2-7, with D possibly matching TRBD2 (5 bases). Germline-derived CDR1 and CDR2 are MNHNS and SASEGT. The CDR3 extends over 13 amino acids. V lost 6 bases and J lost 2, with 11 bases in between.

In regard to this clone: The same CDR3 can be traced to other DNA sequences in this sample. The chain employs TRBV5-1 and TRBJ2-7, with D possibly matching TRBD1 (5 bases). CDR1 and CDR2 from the germline V gene are SGHRS and YFSETQ. The CDR3 length is 14 residues. Trimming pared 0 bases from V and 0 bases from J, leaving 7 bases between. CDR3 amino acids: CASSLEDSSYEQYF. In DNA form, the CDR3 reads TGCGCCAGCAGCTTGGAAGACAGCTCCTACGAGCAGTACTTC. The full variable domain, completed using reference TRBV5-1 and TRBJ2-7, is KAGVTQTPRYLIKTRGQQVTLSCSPISGHRSVSWYQQTPGQGLQFLFEYFSETQRNKGNFPGRFSGRQFSNSRSEMNVSTLELGDSALYLCASSLEDSSYEQYFGPGTRLTVT.

The rearrangement links TRBV4-1 to TRBJ2-7, with 8 positions matching TRBD1. The germline gives CDR1 MGHRA, CDR2 YSYEKL. The V and J ends lost 0 bases and 2 bases, in that order; junction bases with no gene match: 3. This CDR3 region has 15 residues. The CDR3 region is CASSQEQGETYEQYF. The CDR3 coding sequence is TGCGCCAGCAGCCAAGAACAGGGGGAGACCTACGAGCAGTACTTC.

The V gene is TRBV14, the J gene TRBJ2-1; TRBD2 is a possible D gene (6 bases). Trimming cost V 5 bases and J 10 bases, with 21 bases left between them. In germline, CDR1 is SGHDN, CDR2 FVKESK. The CDR3 runs to 15 residues. This CDR3 reads CASSETSISRYEQFF. CDR3 in DNA: TGTGCCAGCAGCGAGACTAGTATCTCAAGATACGAGCAGTTCTTC. Full variable domain (missing parts from reference TRBV14 and TRBJ2-1): EAGVTQFPSHSVIEKGQTVTLRCDPISGHDNLYWYRRVMGKEIKFLLHFVKESKQDESGMPNNRFLAERTGGTYSTLKVQPAELEDSGVYFCASSETSISRYEQFFGPGTRLTVL.

The chain carries TRBV11-2 and TRBJ2-2; TRBD1 aligns across 9 bases. V trimming: 6 bases; J trimming: 6 bases; junction bases outside the gene matches: 8. CDR3 length equals 15 residues. The germline gives CDR1 SGHAT, CDR2 FQNNGV. The CDR3 DNA reads TGTGCCAGCAGTTCCGGGACAGGGTATGCCGGGGAGCTGTTTTTT. It translates to CASSSGTGYAGELFF.

This chain uses TRBV27 with TRBJ2-7; 9 nucleotides align to TRBD2. CDR1 is MNHEY and CDR2 is SMNVEV in the germline V gene (reference sequence). Trimming took 2 bases from V and 3 from J; bases not matched to a gene: 2. There are 14 residues in the CDR3. Here the CDR3 reads CASSLTTSGYEQYF. The DNA of the CDR3 is TGTGCCAGCAGTTTAACGACTAGCGGCTACGAGCAGTACTTC.

The gene calls are TRBV11-2 and TRBJ1-1; 8 bases are a match to TRBD1. Trimming took 1 base from V and 5 from J; bases not matched to a gene: 6. The CDR3 runs 15 residues. Looked up from germline, CDR1 is SGHAT and CDR2 is FQNNGV. This CDR3 is CASSLGDRSGTEAFF. DNA for the CDR3: TGTGCCAGCAGCTTAGGGGACAGGTCGGGTACTGAAGCTTTCTTT.

The chain recombines TRBV6-1 with TRBJ2-7; TRBD2 agrees at 13 bases. The CDR3 length is 15 residues. With V trimmed by 11 bases and J by 2 bases, 9 bases remained unmatched. CDR1 MNHNS and CDR2 SASEGT come from the germline V gene. In DNA, the CDR3 is TGTGCCTCACCTTCCGGGACTAGCGGGACCTACGAGCAGTACTTC. Residues: CASPSGTSGTYEQYF.

This chain joins TRBV6-5 and TRBJ2-5; either TRBD1 or TRBD2 may supply D (5 bases each). V lost 5 bases, J lost 2 bases, and 12 bases lay in between. The CDR3 covers 14 residues. In germline, CDR1 is MNHEY, CDR2 SVGAGI. The CDR3 DNA is TGTGCCAGCAGTAACGAGGGGCTACAAGAGACCCAGTACTTC. Translating gives CASSNEGLQETQYF.

V gene TRBV10-2 combines with J gene TRBJ2-6; either TRBD1 or TRBD2 may fit D (5 bases each). The CDR3 runs 20 residues. The germline CDR1 and CDR2 sequences are WSHSY and SAAADI. Trimming removed 4 bases at V and 1 base at J, with 23 bases between. CDR3 loop: CASSGGYGTPETSGANVLTF. Here the CDR3 DNA reads TGCGCCAGCAGTGGGGGCTACGGGACCCCTGAAACGTCTGGGGCCAACGTCCTGACTTTC.

This chain connects TRBV4-3 to TRBJ2-7; 7 positions match TRBD1. The CDR3 is made up of 14 amino acids. In germline, CDR1 is LGHNA, CDR2 YSLEER. V lost 3 bases and J lost 3; bases outside the gene matches: 5. CDR3 in DNA: TGCGCCAGCAGCCAGCGGACAGGAGTCTACGAGCAGTACTTC. This codes for CASSQRTGVYEQYF.

The rearrangement joins TRBV19 to TRBJ2-6, with D hard to call. The CDR3 has 14 amino acids. The V gene lost 2 bases and the J gene lost 6 bases, with 8 bases spanning the gap. The germline gives CDR1 LNHDA, CDR2 SQIVND (reference sequence). The CDR3 reads CASSIPLEANVLTF. The CDR3 DNA reads TGTGCCAGTAGTATACCCCTGGAGGCCAACGTCCTGACTTTC. Full variable domain (missing parts from reference TRBV19 and TRBJ2-6): DGGITQSPKYLFRKEGQNVTLSCEQNLNHDAMYWYRQDPGQGLRLIYYSQIVNDFQKGDIAEGYSVSREKKESFPLTVTSAQKNPTAFYLCASSIPLEANVLTFGAGSRLTVL.

The CDR3, as DNA: TGTGCCAGCAGCCTCGGTGGTGGGGTTGCCCAGTACTTC. Its protein is CASSLGGGVAQYF. The chain carries TRBV9 and TRBJ2-5; D remains unclear. The length of the CDR3 is 13 residues. In germline, CDR1 is SGDLS, CDR2 YYNGEE. Trimming removed 4 bases at V and 9 bases at J, with 16 bases between.